This T cell receptor (beta chain) appears in the sequencing data of a study of blood T cell repertoires in COVID-19 (dated by TCRdb to about 2020). General notes on the study: Samples covering the acute and convalescent phases of COVID-19 were provided by collaborators in the United States, Italy and Spain. The prospective study material was composed of cDNA or gDNA derived from T cells, B-cell-depleted T cells, or PBMCs. Subjects who had been exposed to COVID-19, were actively infected with it, or had recovered from it provided the deeply sampled blood TCRbeta repertoires that made up the dataset. The repertoires were made available in a free public database intended to serve as a resource for research on the immune response to SARS-CoV-2. Samples came from the ongoing ImmuneRACE study (first 160 participants) plus 1,254 subjects from 6 global collaborators. A de-identified subject ID, COVID-19 status, age in years and sex were almost always included in the sample metadata. Where HLA class I and class II types were available, the types were taken from metadata supplied by the sample provider, not from assay-based typing. Overall results and qualifications from the work: How much clinical and demographic metadata was included differed by source and by participant, and the metadata was provided uncurated.

Each collaborating institution followed its own protocols to collect whole blood in K2EDTA tubes. For TCRbeta analysis, collaborators shipped samples in one of three forms: frozen whole blood, isolated PBMCs, or DNA extracted from either of those sample types. On this clone itself: The clone's antigen remains unknown. No qualities accompany the bases; no much larger clone lies one base away. Distinct nucleotide sequences in the sample also encode this CDR3.

The immunoSEQ Assay, a bias-controlled multiplex PCR, was used to amplify TCRbeta CDR3 regions from genomic DNA. The published analysis was carried out like this. The number of nucleated cells in each sample was estimated by amplification of reference gene primers within the assay. To quantify the absolute abundance of each unique TCRbeta CDR3 rearrangement, sequence reads were collapsed and filtered. For each sample, productive Simpson clonality was calculated as the square root of Simpson's diversity index over productive rearrangements. The clones in this table, taken by TCRdb from immuneACCESS, are in-frame only. Not every clone is retained; where verified, under half of the shortfall comes from an unresolved V gene, and the cause of the rest is unknown. That table is the source of V, J and clone size, and D and trimming were worked out from the DNA. Here the sample has 80,000 to 130,000 clones; just under 95% occur a single time. The ten largest clones add up to 5.7% of the sample.

The CDR3, cysteine through phenylalanine, is 15 amino acids long. The retained sequence is limited to the CDR3, 45 bases, with the frame set at the first base. Trimming takes 1 base off V and 3 bases off J; junction bases not matched to a gene: 0. The CDR1 and CDR2 encoded by the germline V gene are SGHRS and YFSETQ. The chain joins TRBV5-1 to TRBJ2-1; the central 11 bases match TRBD2. The receptor's source is a man aged 65 to 85 with acute or convalescent COVID-19. Input material: peripheral blood. CDR3 protein: CASSLTSGSYNEQFF. In nucleotides, the sequence is TGCGCCAGCAGCTTGACTAGCGGGAGCTACAATGAGCAGTTCTTC.